This T cell receptor (beta chain) was identified in a study of T-cell memory formation after mild COVID-19. The table lists this clonotype with many counts. No antigen is known for it. The CDR3 runs 15 residues. Trimming shortened V by 0 bases and J by 5 bases, and 13 bases separated the two germline ends. Germline CDR1 and CDR2: LGHNA and YSLEER. Study conclusions and caveats: Later expanders leaned CD4+, whereas day 15 to 85 contracting clones were balanced CD4/CD8. Confirmation of SARS-CoV-2 specificity was lacking for second-wave clones peaking day 37.

Constant-segment-primed 5'RACE gave TCR alpha and TCR beta cDNA libraries with sample barcodes and UMIs. TCRdb reanalysed the 5' RACE reads using MiXCR and keeps one entry per CDR3 protein. The table records about 350,000 distinct CDR3 sequences, 13% to 15% of them present only once. V usage is TRBV4-3 and J usage is TRBJ2-5; possible D gene TRBD2, 6 bases. This TCR derives from a man aged 18-30 years who had mild COVID-19 (a few samples of this study predate the infection). Cell type and time point are not known. The source material was PBMCs or a T cell subset sorted from them (not recorded which). The CDR3 DNA is TGCGCCAGCAGCCAAGATTGGCTGGGGGGTGAGACCCAGTACTTC. This translates into CASSQDWLGGETQYF.